The 18 T cell receptor beta chains reported below all come from one sample, sequenced in a study of T-cell memory formation after mild COVID-19. TCRdb recomputed calls from the 5' RACE reads with MiXCR, one row per CDR3 protein. The sample shows around 300,000 distinct CDR3 sequences, 15% to 20% of them seen only once. Sequencing was performed on PBMCs or a T cell subset sorted from them (not recorded which). Receptors originate from a man younger than 35 who had mild COVID-19 (a few samples of this study predate the infection). Cell type and time point are not known.

The gene calls are TRBV18 and TRBJ2-5; D is unclear. Looked up from germline, CDR1 is KGHSH and CDR2 is LQKENI. Trimming cost V 3 bases and J 5 bases, with 7 bases left between them. CDR3 length: 12 amino acids. The CDR3 protein is CASSPNEETQYF. In DNA, the CDR3 is TGTGCCAGCTCACCCAATGAGGAGACCCAGTACTTC.

V gene TRBV24-1 combines with J gene TRBJ1-5, with a possible D match to TRBD1 (5 bases). The CDR3 has 14 amino acids. Trimming stripped 5 bases from V and 4 bases from J, with 11 bases between. From germline, CDR1 is KGHDR and CDR2 SFDVKD. CDR3 sequence reads: CATSVGGANQPQHF. CDR3 DNA: TGTGCCACCAGTGTGGGAGGGGCAAATCAGCCCCAGCATTTT.

This clonotype was counted a few times. V gene TRBV29-1 combines with J gene TRBJ1-4; TRBD1 might be the D (6 bases). The CDR3 contains 13 residues. Deletions cut 3 bases from V and 3 bases from J, with 8 bases between. Per germline, CDR1 SQVTM and CDR2 ANQGSEA. CDR3 in amino acids: CSVDAGANEKLFF. The CDR3 DNA follows: TGCAGCGTTGACGCAGGGGCTAATGAAAAACTGTTTTTT.

This chain uses TRBV9 with TRBJ2-7, with a weak D call TRBD2 (6 bases). Trimming removed 4 bases from V and 1 base from J, with 15 bases in between. CDR3 length equals 15 residues. Germline V CDR1 and CDR2: SGDLS, YYNGEE. DNA of the CDR3: TGTGCCAGCAGCCCAAGTCGGGGGTCATCCTACGAGCAGTACTTC. Its translation: CASSPSRGSSYEQYF.

This clonotype has ten or more counts. The chain joins TRBV4-1 to TRBJ2-3, with D hard to call. Germline V CDR1 and CDR2: MGHRA, YSYEKL. Deletions cut 4 bases from V and 6 bases from J, with 11 bases between. The CDR3 length is 13 residues. As DNA, the CDR3 is TGCGCCAGCAGCCCGGACCCCCGGGATACGCAGTATTTT. Protein: CASSPDPRDTQYF.

The chain combines TRBV11-2 with TRBJ1-6; possibly TRBD1 for D (5 bases). Between the trimmed V and J ends, which lost 6 bases and 8 bases, there was a span of 11 bases. Germline assignment: CDR1 SGHAT and CDR2 FQNNGV. This CDR3 comprises 13 residues. CDR3 in DNA: TGTGCCAGCAGTACCGGGACGGATTCACCCCTCCACTTT. This gives the protein CASSTGTDSPLHF.

V and J are TRBV5-1 and TRBJ1-6, with unresolved D. V was trimmed by 4 bases and J by 8 bases, leaving 16 bases between them. Germline V CDR1 and CDR2: SGHRS, YFSETQ. This CDR3 spans 15 amino acids. This CDR3 reads CASSPPYSQHSPLHF. CDR3 DNA sequence: TGCGCCAGCAGCCCTCCGTACAGTCAACATTCACCCCTCCACTTT.

The chain has TRBV5-6 and TRBJ2-7; 8 bases are shared with TRBD2. V was clipped by 6 bases and J by 1 base; unmatched bases: 6. Germline lookup yields CDR1 SGHDT and CDR2 YYEEEE. There are 14 residues in the CDR3. The CDR3 nucleotides are TGTGCCAGCAAGCCGGGGGGGAGGTCCTACGAGCAGTACGTC. Amino acid sequence: CASKPGGRSYEQYV.

This clonotype was counted only a few times. The chain is built from TRBV24-1 and TRBJ2-5; D remains ambiguous. Between the trimmed V and J ends, which lost 0 bases and 6 bases, there was a span of 7 bases. CDR3 length equals 13 residues. Germline CDR1 and CDR2: KGHDR and SFDVKD. CDR3 DNA: TGTGCCACCAGTGATTTGCGTACCCAGACCCAGTACTTC. It encodes CATSDLRTQTQYF.

This clonotype was seen more than once but under ten times. At one end, the junction sequence differs from germline, possibly due to a read error. The genes are TRBV7-9 and TRBJ1-1; 9 bases align to TRBD1. The CDR3 totals 14 residues. Germline CDR1 is SEHNR and CDR2 is FQNEAQ (reference sequence). The CDR3 bases are TGTGACAGCAGCTTGGGACAGGGGAACACTGAAGCTTTCTTT. It yields the protein CDSSLGQGNTEAFF. Filled out from reference TRBV7-9 and TRBJ1-1, the complete variable domain reads DTGVSQNPRHKITKRGQNVTFRCDPISEHNRLYWYRQTLGQGPEFLTYFQNEAQLEKSRLLSDRFSAERPKGSFSTLEIQRTEQGDSAMYLCDSSLGQGNTEAFFGQGTRLTVV.

This chain connects TRBV7-2 to TRBJ1-1; 8 bases match TRBD1. The length of the CDR3 is 17 residues. Germline loops: CDR1 SGHTA, CDR2 FQGNSA. V lost 1 base, J lost 0 bases, and 7 bases stayed unmatched. Written as DNA, the CDR3 is TGTGCCAGCAGCTTAGGCCAGGGGGCGGCGGTGAACACTGAAGCTTTCTTT. Translated, it gives CASSLGQGAAVNTEAFF.

The CDR3 here is CASSPQTVYSNQPQHF. CDR3 in DNA: TGTGCCAGCTCACCACAGACGGTCTATAGCAATCAGCCCCAGCATTTT. This sequence joins TRBV18 and TRBJ1-5; no clear D gene. This CDR3 is built from 16 residues. V was clipped by 1 base and J by 0 bases, with 10 bases between them. The germline gives CDR1 KGHSH, CDR2 LQKENI.

This CDR3 is CASSFTPNDSPLHF. CDR3 sequence (DNA): TGTGCCAGCAGCTTTACCCCTAACGATTCACCCCTCCACTTT. This sequence joins TRBV7-2 and TRBJ1-6, with D uncertain. The length of the CDR3 is 14 residues. V dropped 3 bases and J dropped 8 bases, with 11 bases sitting between them. The germline CDR1 and CDR2 sequences are SGHTA and FQGNSA.

The rearrangement uses TRBV5-1 and TRBJ2-2; maybe TRBD2 (5 bases). The CDR3 extends over 16 amino acids. Germline V lookup: CDR1 SGHRS, CDR2 YFSETQ. V was shortened by 2 bases and J by 4 bases, with 15 bases between the two germline ends. CDR3: CASSFRYLEGTGELFF. The CDR3 bases are TGCGCCAGCAGCTTCCGCTACCTCGAGGGCACCGGGGAGCTGTTTTTT.

The gene calls are TRBV2 and TRBJ1-5; D call uncertain. V lost 6 bases, J lost 13 bases, and 16 bases lay in between. The length of the CDR3 is 12 residues. Germline CDR1 is SNHLY and CDR2 is FYNNEI. The CDR3 protein is CASSVPPSLQHF. The CDR3 region has the DNA TGTGCCAGCAGCGTACCTCCGTCACTACAGCATTTT.

This chain uses TRBV28 with TRBJ1-3; D call uncertain. Trimming left V 2 bases short and J 2 bases short, with 10 bases between. The CDR3 loop spans 15 amino acids. CDR1 is MDHEN and CDR2 is SYDVKM in the germline V gene. The CDR3 sequence is CASSLRGFPGNTIYF. The CDR3 DNA reads as TGTGCCAGCAGTTTACGAGGCTTCCCTGGAAACACCATATATTTT.

This clonotype was counted only a few times. This chain joins TRBV7-2 and TRBJ2-2; no firm D call. With 5 bases removed from V and 4 bases from J, the gap between germline ends came to 8 bases. Germline CDR1 reads SGHTA; CDR2 reads FQGNSA. This CDR3 is 13 amino acids long. CDR3 sequence (DNA): TGTGCCAGCAGCCAGAGCCCCACCGGGGAGCTGTTTTTT. It yields the protein CASSQSPTGELFF.

V is TRBV29-1 and J is TRBJ2-6; a weak D match, TRBD2 (5 bases). Germline values: CDR1 SQVTM, CDR2 ANQGSEA. The CDR3 is 18 residues long. V lost 7 bases and J lost 0, with 22 bases in between. In DNA form, the CDR3 reads TGCAGCGCAACCACGGGGTCCATCTCACTCTCTGGGGCCAACGTCCTGACTTTC. It encodes CSATTGSISLSGANVLTF.